The following is a T cell receptor (beta chain) sequence with its context. The source of the sample is a study of neoadjuvant anti-PD-1 for oral cavity cancer. Time point denoted: after neoadjuvant nivolumab, at surgical resection. With V trimmed by 3 bases and J by 8 bases, 10 bases remained unmatched. The CDR3 sequence is 14 residues long. The germline V gene has CDR1 SGHRS and CDR2 YFSETQ. Sequenced by immunoSEQ multiplex PCR; TCRdb stores in-frame clones only, minus some. The sample lists about 42,000 clones, around 79% occurring once. The chain carries TRBV5-1 and TRBJ1-2, with 7 bases matching TRBD1. This sequence originates from a person aged 40 to 85 with oral cavity squamous cell carcinoma. Sequencing used PBMCs, obtained after nivolumab (anti-PD-1) treatment. CDR3 protein: CASSSGTAAGGYTF. The CDR3 nucleotides are TGCGCCAGCAGCTCCGGGACAGCCGCCGGCGGCTACACCTTC.